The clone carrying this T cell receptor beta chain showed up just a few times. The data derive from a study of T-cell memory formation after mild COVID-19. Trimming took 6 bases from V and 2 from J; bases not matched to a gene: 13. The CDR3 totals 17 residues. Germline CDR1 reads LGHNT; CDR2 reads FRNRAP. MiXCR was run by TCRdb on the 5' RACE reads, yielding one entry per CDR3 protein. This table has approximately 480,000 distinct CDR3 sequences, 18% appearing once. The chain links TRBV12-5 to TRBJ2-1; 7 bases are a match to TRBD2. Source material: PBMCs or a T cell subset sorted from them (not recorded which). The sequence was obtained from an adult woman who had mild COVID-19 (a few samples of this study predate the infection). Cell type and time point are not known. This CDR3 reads CASGPHVGGGTYNEQFF. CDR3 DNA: TGTGCTAGTGGACCCCACGTGGGGGGAGGGACCTACAATGAGCAGTTCTTC.